This is a list of T cell receptor beta chains from one sample in a study of blood T cell repertoires in COVID-19. The repertoire was sequenced with immunoSEQ multiplex PCR; TCRdb's copy has only in-frame clones and lacks some. The sample consists of 240,000 or so clones, 70% to 85% of them appearing once. Sequenced sample: peripheral blood. The receptors come from a woman older than 75 with acute or convalescent COVID-19. Each CDR3 is given with its conserved first and last residue. A D gene is named only where the DNA matches it firmly. Some rows have no size entry. The others give once, few or many, or a class for an expanded clone.

D gene	V gene	clone size	J gene	CDR3 protein	CDR3 DNA
.	TRBV7-9	.	TRBJ1-4	CASTQGTNEKLFF	TGTGCCAGCACTCAGGGAACTAATGAAAAACTGTTTTTT
TRBD2	TRBV3-1/TRBV3-2	.	TRBJ2-3	CASSQGTSGGVTDTQYF	TGTGCCAGCAGCCAAGGGACTAGCGGGGGGGTCACAGATACGCAGTATTTT
TRBD1	TRBV28	.	TRBJ1-2	CASSSGQARDYGYTF	TGTGCCAGCAGTTCCGGACAGGCCCGAGACTATGGCTACACCTTC
.	TRBV3-1/TRBV3-2	.	TRBJ2-1	CASSNFPPPRGSRYNEQFF	TGTGCCAGCAGCAACTTCCCCCCCCCTAGGGGTTCTAGGTACAATGAGCAGTTCTTC
TRBD1	TRBV24-1	.	TRBJ2-7	CATSDSRTGSYEQYF	TGTGCCACCAGTGATTCCCGGACAGGATCCTACGAGCAGTACTTC
TRBD1	TRBV25-1	.	TRBJ1-5	CASSESPTGDQPQHF	TGTGCCAGCAGTGAATCTCCGACAGGGGATCAGCCCCAGCATTTT
.	TRBV7-9	.	TRBJ1-2	CASSQRGVDGYTF	TGTGCCAGCAGTCAACGGGGGGTCGACGGCTACACCTTC
TRBD1	TRBV19	.	TRBJ1-5	CASSQGANQPQHF	TGTGCCAGTAGTCAGGGGGCGAATCAGCCCCAGCATTTT
TRBD1	TRBV5-1	.	TRBJ2-2	CASSLDRGDTGELFF	TGCGCCAGCAGCTTGGACAGGGGTGACACCGGGGAGCTGTTTTTT
TRBD1	TRBV29-1	.	TRBJ2-3	CSVATGVGVSTDTQYF	TGCAGCGTGGCGACAGGGGTAGGGGTTAGCACAGATACGCAGTATTTT
TRBD1	TRBV29-1	few	TRBJ1-2	CSVQGAWGYTF	TGCAGCGTTCAGGGGGCCTGGGGCTACACCTTC
.	TRBV6-5	.	TRBJ1-6	CASRTKMGGVSPLHF	TGTGCCAGCAGAACCAAAATGGGGGGGGTTTCACCCCTCCACTTT
.	TRBV11-2	once	TRBJ2-1	CASTHYNEQFF	TGTGCCAGCACCCACTACAATGAGCAGTTCTTC
.	TRBV2	.	TRBJ1-2	CASSQYRDGGYTF	TGTGCCAGCAGTCAGTACAGGGACGGCGGCTACACCTTC
TRBD1	TRBV19	.	TRBJ1-5	CASETGLNQPQHF	TGTGCCAGTGAGACAGGGCTTAATCAGCCCCAGCATTTT
.	TRBV18	.	TRBJ2-2	CASSPTGKAWTGELFF	TGTGCCAGCTCCCCAACAGGGAAGGCTTGGACCGGGGAGCTGTTTTTT
.	TRBV2	.	TRBJ1-2	CASTQVPSANYGYTF	TGTGCCAGCACTCAGGTCCCGTCGGCCAACTATGGCTACACCTTC
TRBD2	TRBV12-3/TRBV12-4	.	TRBJ2-5	CASRSGGVETQYF	TGTGCCAGCAGGTCGGGGGGGGTGGAGACCCAGTACTTC
TRBD1	TRBV2	.	TRBJ1-2	CASTLEGANYGYTF	TGTGCCAGCACACTCGAGGGGGCGAACTATGGCTACACCTTC
.	TRBV9	once	TRBJ2-7	CASSVGGEGEQYF	TGTGCCAGCAGCGTAGGCGGGGAAGGCGAGCAGTACTTC
.	TRBV7-9	.	TRBJ2-2	CASSQPSPGLWTGELFF	TGTGCCAGCAGCCAGCCCTCACCGGGACTTTGGACCGGGGAGCTGTTTTTT
TRBD1	TRBV2	.	TRBJ1-2	CASTADRADYGYTF	TGTGCCAGCACCGCGGACAGGGCGGACTATGGCTACACCTTC
TRBD1	TRBV24-1	.	TRBJ2-3	CATSGHRGQADTQYF	TGTGCCACCAGTGGCCACAGGGGTCAGGCAGATACGCAGTATTTT
.	TRBV15	.	TRBJ2-1	CATSRRQMDEQFF	TGTGCCACCAGCAGAAGACAGATGGATGAGCAGTTCTTC
.	TRBV27	.	TRBJ1-6	CASSTGMPFKSPLHF	TGTGCCAGCAGTACAGGGATGCCCTTTAAGTCACCCCTCCACTTT
.	TRBV10-2	.	TRBJ2-7	CASTPQRGSSYEQYF	TGCGCCAGCACCCCCCAGAGAGGAAGCTCCTACGAGCAGTACTTC
TRBD2	TRBV19	.	TRBJ2-2	CASSYRLAGASEKNTGELFF	TGTGCCAGTAGTTACAGGCTAGCGGGGGCCTCAGAGAAGAACACCGGGGAGCTGTTTTTT
.	TRBV2	.	TRBJ1-4	CASRVRATNEKLFF	TGTGCCAGCAGAGTCAGGGCTACTAATGAAAAACTGTTTTTT
TRBD1	TRBV2	few	TRBJ2-7	CASSTDRGSYEQYF	TGTGCCAGCAGTACGGACAGGGGCTCCTACGAGCAGTACTTC
TRBD1	TRBV12-5	once	TRBJ2-2	CASGLRDRVAGELFF	TGTGCTAGTGGTTTGAGGGACAGGGTCGCCGGGGAGCTGTTTTTT
.	TRBV19	.	TRBJ1-1	CASSQYRVNTEAFF	TGTGCCAGTAGCCAATACAGGGTGAACACTGAAGCTTTCTTT
.	TRBV24-1	.	TRBJ2-1	CATSGGGTYNEQFF	TGTGCCACCAGTGGGGGCGGTACCTACAATGAGCAGTTCTTC
.	TRBV5-1	once	TRBJ1-3	CASSLDGRGAGNTIYF	TGCGCCAGCAGCTTGGACGGCCGGGGAGCTGGAAACACCATATATTTT
.	TRBV3-1/TRBV3-2	.	TRBJ2-3	CASSQGRTLSTDTQYF	TGTGCCAGCAGCCAAGGGAGGACGCTTAGCACAGATACGCAGTATTTT
.	TRBV10-3	.	TRBJ2-2	CAISDSRNTGELFF	TGTGCCATCAGTGATTCCAGAAACACCGGGGAGCTGTTTTTT
.	TRBV2	.	TRBJ1-5	CASGGGLADQPQHF	TGTGCCAGCGGGGGGGGGTTGGCGGATCAGCCCCAGCATTTT
TRBD1	TRBV5-6	.	TRBJ1-2	CASSSRGPAGGYGYTF	TGTGCCAGCAGCTCACGGGGCCCCGCAGGGGGCTATGGCTACACCTTC
.	TRBV7-2	.	TRBJ2-1	CASSLERAFYNEQFF	TGTGCCAGCAGCTTAGAGCGGGCTTTCTACAATGAGCAGTTCTTC
.	TRBV6-1	few	TRBJ2-7	CASSEPPGVVGQYF	TGTGCCAGCAGTGAACCCCCCGGGGTAGTCGGGCAGTACTTC
.	TRBV24-1	.	TRBJ1-2	CATSAKGHGYTF	TGTGCCACCAGTGCCAAGGGGCACGGCTACACCTTC
.	TRBV14	once	TRBJ2-5	CASSQGGVTQYF	TGTGCCAGCAGCCAAGGAGGAGTGACCCAGTACTTC
TRBD2	TRBV5-4	.	TRBJ2-7	CASSPSSGGMSYEQYF	TGTGCCAGCAGCCCTTCGAGCGGGGGAATGTCCTACGAGCAGTACTTC
.	TRBV30	.	TRBJ1-1	CAWSVNRRTTEAFF	TGTGCCTGGAGTGTAAACCGGAGGACCACTGAAGCTTTCTTT
TRBD1	TRBV28	.	TRBJ1-4	CASSWDRVAEKLFF	TGTGCCAGCAGTTGGGACAGGGTTGCGGAAAAACTGTTTTTT
TRBD1	TRBV18	.	TRBJ2-2	CASSPFPGGTVDPGELFF	TGTGCCAGCTCACCCTTTCCCGGTGGGACAGTCGATCCCGGGGAGCTGTTTTTT
.	TRBV21-1	few	TRBJ2-5	CASSKGGQRGFQETQYF	TGTGCCAGCAGCAAAGGGGGGCAGCGGGGGTTCCAAGAGACCCAGTACTTC
TRBD2	TRBV2	few	TRBJ2-5	CASKEGGSQETQYF	TGTGCCAGCAAAGAGGGAGGGAGCCAGGAGACCCAGTACTTC
.	TRBV15	.	TRBJ2-3	CATSSLPLAGTDTQYF	TGTGCCACCAGCAGCCTCCCCCTTGCAGGGACAGATACGCAGTATTTT
TRBD2	TRBV3-1/TRBV3-2	few	TRBJ2-7	CASSQYSGGANEQYF	TGTGCCAGCAGCCAATATAGCGGGGGGGCTAACGAGCAGTACTTC
TRBD1	TRBV4-2	once	TRBJ1-6	CASSLNRDRGSSYNSPLHF	TGTGCCAGCAGCCTGAACCGGGACAGGGGAAGCTCCTATAATTCACCCCTCCACTTT
TRBD1	TRBV28	.	TRBJ2-6	CASSTWTGSGANVLTF	TGTGCCAGCAGTACCTGGACAGGCTCTGGGGCCAACGTCCTGACTTTC
TRBD1	TRBV5-1	.	TRBJ1-2	CASSPMTGTNYGYTF	TGCGCCAGCAGCCCGATGACAGGGACTAACTATGGCTACACCTTC
TRBD1	TRBV6-5	.	TRBJ1-1	CASSPGQGVYTEAFF	TGTGCCAGCAGTCCGGGACAGGGGGTATATACTGAAGCTTTCTTT
.	TRBV18	.	TRBJ2-1	CASSPLGTGGYSEQFF	TGTGCCAGCTCACCCCTCGGGACTGGCGGTTACAGTGAGCAGTTCTTC
.	TRBV4-1	.	TRBJ2-7	CASSQDQGPNYEQYF	TGCGCCAGCAGCCAAGACCAGGGGCCGAACTACGAGCAGTACTTC
.	TRBV25-1	once	TRBJ1-1	CASSVLGGTEAFF	TGTGCCAGCAGTGTCTTAGGGGGCACTGAAGCTTTCTTT
.	TRBV21-1	.	TRBJ2-7	CASSNRDRGTSYEQYF	TGTGCCAGCAGCAACCGGGACAGGGGGACCTCCTACGAGCAGTACTTC
TRBD1	TRBV7-2	few	TRBJ1-1	CASSSNRGSNTEAFF	TGTGCCAGCAGCTCGAACAGGGGTTCGAACACTGAAGCTTTCTTT
.	TRBV7-6	.	TRBJ2-7	CASRAGKGYEQYF	TGTGCCAGCAGGGCAGGGAAGGGCTACGAGCAGTACTTC